This entry lists 20 T cell receptor beta chains sequenced from one sample in a study of radiation and T cells in renal cell carcinoma. Specified treatment: treatment-naive control, cytoreductive nephrectomy. Using immunoSEQ multiplex PCR, the repertoire was profiled, and TCRdb retains in-frame clones only, with some absent. Among 5,700 or so clones listed, around 65% were seen once. This specimen consisted of tumor tissue, obtained from a patient whose treatment was nephrectomy without radiotherapy. The source of these receptors is a human donor with renal cell carcinoma.

The chain carries TRBV6-1 and TRBJ2-1; D is uncertain. Germline CDR1 and CDR2: MNHNS and SASEGT. CDR3 length: 13 residues. Trimming removed 4 bases from V and 2 bases from J, with 6 bases in between. The CDR3: CASSVSAYNEQFF. DNA for the CDR3: TGTGCCAGCAGTGTCTCAGCCTACAATGAGCAGTTCTTC.

V gene TRBV27 combines with J gene TRBJ2-7, with D hard to call. The CDR3 consists of 16 residues. V gave up 6 bases and J gave up 0 bases, with 18 bases separating them. Germline values: CDR1 MNHEY, CDR2 SMNVEV (reference sequence). This chain's CDR3 is CASSPTPGLLSYEQYF. CDR3 sequence (DNA): TGTGCCAGCAGCCCTACTCCGGGCCTTCTCTCCTACGAGCAGTACTTC.

V and J are TRBV29-1 and TRBJ2-3; D ambiguous. The CDR3 sequence is 14 residues long. V lost 2 bases and J 5 bases, leaving 14 bases between the germline ends. The V gene's germline CDR1 is SQVTM and CDR2 ANQGSEA. The CDR3 DNA follows: TGCAGCGTTGAAACGCGAGACGGGCTAGATACGCAGTATTTT. This translates into CSVETRDGLDTQYF.

The rearrangement joins TRBV4-1 to TRBJ1-2, with TRBD1 matching 8 bases. There are 15 residues in the CDR3. Germline V gene sequence: CDR1 MGHRA, CDR2 YSYEKL. V lost 0 bases, J lost 7 bases, and 7 bases stayed unmatched. The CDR3 bases are TGCGCCAGCAGCCAAGACCGCACAGGGGGAGTTGGCTACACCTTC. This codes for CASSQDRTGGVGYTF.

For the CDR3, the DNA is TGTGCCAGTAGTATTCCGGGACAGGGGTCAGATACGCAGTATTTT. Encoded protein: CASSIPGQGSDTQYF. This rearrangement joins TRBV19 to TRBJ2-3; the match to TRBD1 covers 10 bases. Germline loops: CDR1 LNHDA, CDR2 SQIVND (reference sequence). CDR3 length: 15 amino acids. V lost 3 bases to trimming and J lost 4 bases; unmatched junction nucleotides: 4. The whole variable domain, filled in from reference TRBV19 and TRBJ2-3, reads DGGITQSPKYLFRKEGQNVTLSCEQNLNHDAMYWYRQDPGQGLRLIYYSQIVNDFQKGDIAEGYSVSREKKESFPLTVTSAQKNPTAFYLCASSIPGQGSDTQYFGPGTRLTVL.

The chain recombines TRBV18 with TRBJ1-4, with D possibly TRBD1 on 6 matching bases. Trimming pared 1 base from V and 2 bases from J, leaving 11 bases between. The CDR3 totals 16 residues. The germline V gene has CDR1 KGHSH and CDR2 LQKENI. In nucleotides, the CDR3 is TGTGCCAGCTCACCACAACAGGGAGTCACTAATGAAAAACTGTTTTTT. It encodes CASSPQQGVTNEKLFF.

V is TRBV23-1 and J is TRBJ2-1; D unclear. TRBV23-1 is an ORF for which the function is uncertain. V was pared by 0 bases and J by 7 bases, with 7 bases between. The CDR3 has 13 amino acids. The CDR3 DNA is TGCGCCAGCAGTCAATCCTGGCGAAATGAGCAGTTCTTC. It specifies CASSQSWRNEQFF.

J is TRBJ1-1 and V is TRBV27; D call uncertain. Trimming took 3 bases from V and 5 from J, leaving 13 bases between them. The CDR3 totals 14 residues. Per the germline V gene, CDR1 is MNHEY and CDR2 is SMNVEV (reference sequence). The CDR3 is CASSLARGGTEAFF. The CDR3 nucleotides are TGTGCCAGCAGTTTGGCGCGGGGTGGGACTGAAGCTTTCTTT.

The chain has TRBV28 and TRBJ1-2; 9 bases align to TRBD1. The V gene end was trimmed by 6 bases and the J gene end by 3 bases; junction bases not matched to a gene: 5. From germline, CDR1 is MDHEN and CDR2 SYDVKM. CDR3 length equals 14 residues. The CDR3 is CASRPHRGHYGYTF. The CDR3 nucleotides read TGTGCCAGCAGGCCACACAGGGGGCACTATGGCTACACCTTC.

The chain uses TRBV5-1 and TRBJ2-7; possible D gene TRBD2, 5 bases. The CDR3 is 15 residues long. Germline V lookup: CDR1 SGHRS, CDR2 YFSETQ. Trimming shortened V by 3 bases and J by 0 bases, and 13 bases separated the two germline ends. The CDR3 here is CASSSGLLSSYEQYF. DNA of the CDR3: TGCGCCAGCAGCTCCGGACTGTTAAGCTCCTACGAGCAGTACTTC.

The rearrangement links TRBV6-1 to TRBJ2-3; 7 nucleotides match TRBD2. The CDR3 is 13 residues long. V was clipped by 8 bases and J by 4 bases; unmatched bases: 6. Germline V gene lookup returns CDR1 MNHNS and CDR2 SASEGT. The CDR3 DNA reads TGTGCCAGCGAGGCGGGAGAAGCAGATACGCAGTATTTT. Protein product: CASEAGEADTQYF.

The rearrangement joins TRBV4-1 to TRBJ2-1; weak D call: TRBD2 (5 bases). V was clipped by 1 base and J by 6 bases, with 16 bases between them. The CDR3 runs 16 residues. CDR1 MGHRA and CDR2 YSYEKL come from the germline V gene. The CDR3 loop is CASSQVIARRSNEQFF. The CDR3 nucleotides read TGCGCCAGCAGCCAAGTTATAGCGCGGAGAAGCAATGAGCAGTTCTTC.

The chain combines TRBV7-9 with TRBJ2-7, with 14 bases aligning to TRBD2. Looked up from germline, CDR1 is SEHNR and CDR2 is FQNEAQ (reference sequence). This CDR3 is built from 18 residues. J gave up 4 bases and V 5 bases, and 13 bases lay outside the gene matches. The CDR3 DNA sequence: TGTGCCAGCAGCGCTTCGATTGGGACTAGCGGGAGTCCATACGAGCAGTACTTC. It is translated as CASSASIGTSGSPYEQYF.

The CDR3 sequence is CASKPGGETQYF. The CDR3, as DNA: TGTGCCAGCAAACCGGGGGGAGAGACCCAGTACTTC. The chain is built from TRBV2 and TRBJ2-5; 7 nucleotides line up with TRBD2. CDR1 is SNHLY, CDR2 FYNNEI, per germline. CDR3 length: 12 residues. With V trimmed by 7 bases and J by 4 bases, 3 bases remained unmatched. Looking up the rest from reference TRBV2 and TRBJ2-5 gives the full variable domain: EPEVTQTPSHQVTQMGQEVILRCVPISNHLYFYWYRQILGQKVEFLVSFYNNEISEKSEIFDDQFSVERPDGSNFTLKIRSTKLEDSAMYFCASKPGGETQYFGPGTRLLVL.

This clone was detected once. V gene TRBV28 combines with J gene TRBJ2-7, with D perhaps matching TRBD1 or TRBD2 (6 bases each). The CDR3 is 14 amino acids. Trimming stripped 7 bases from V and 1 base from J, with 14 bases between. In germline, CDR1 is MDHEN, CDR2 SYDVKM. The CDR3 coding sequence is TGTGCCAGCATCCCGGGGGACAAATCCTACGAGCAGTACTTC. Translating it yields CASIPGDKSYEQYF.

The chain joins TRBV5-1 to TRBJ2-1, with TRBD2 matching 8 bases. Trimming at V came to 9 bases and at J to 2 bases, leaving 7 bases not matched to a gene. The germline V gene encodes CDR1 SGHRS and CDR2 YFSETQ. The CDR3 extends over 14 amino acids. In DNA form, the CDR3 reads TGCGCCACCGAGCGGGAGAAACCCTACAATGAGCAGTTCTTC. It encodes CATEREKPYNEQFF.

The gene calls are TRBV25-1 and TRBJ2-1; D possibly corresponds to TRBD1 (6 bases). This CDR3 spans 16 amino acids. CDR1 is MGHDK and CDR2 is SYGVNS in the germline V gene. With 1 base removed from V and 7 bases from J, the gap between germline ends came to 17 bases. CDR3 coding DNA: TGTGCCAGCAGTGAATCCAGGACAGCGGTCTTTAATGAGCAGTTCTTC. It codes for CASSESRTAVFNEQFF. Full variable domain (missing parts from reference TRBV25-1 and TRBJ2-1): EADIYQTPRYLVIGTGKKITLECSQTMGHDKMYWYQQDPGMELHLIHYSYGVNSTEKGDLSSESTVSRIRTEHFPLTLESARPSHTSQYLCASSESRTAVFNEQFFGPGTRLTVL.

CDR3 residues: CASGKGLYEQYF. In nucleotides, the CDR3 is TGTGCCAGCGGAAAGGGGCTATACGAGCAGTACTTC. The chain is built from TRBV6-6 and TRBJ2-7; possible D gene TRBD1, 5 bases. In germline, CDR1 is MNHNY, CDR2 SVGAGI (reference sequence). V was pared by 8 bases and J by 4 bases, with 12 bases between. The CDR3 contains 12 residues.

The chain employs TRBV19 and TRBJ1-1; 7 positions agree with TRBD1. V lost 5 bases and J lost 0; bases outside the gene matches: 12. CDR3 size: 17 residues. CDR1 and CDR2 (germline): LNHDA, SQIVND (reference sequence). The CDR3 sequence: CASSFRGTVLMNTEAFF. The CDR3 DNA sequence: TGTGCCAGTAGTTTCCGGGGGACAGTATTAATGAACACTGAAGCTTTCTTT.

The chain carries TRBV7-9 and TRBJ1-4, with TRBD1 as a possible D gene (6 bases). Germline V lookup: CDR1 SEHNR, CDR2 FQNEAQ (reference sequence). The CDR3 has 13 amino acids. Trimming cost V 6 bases and J 7 bases, with 12 bases left between them. CDR3 sequence: CASRGPGVEKLFF. DNA of the CDR3: TGTGCCAGCAGGGGCCCAGGGGTTGAAAAACTGTTTTTT.